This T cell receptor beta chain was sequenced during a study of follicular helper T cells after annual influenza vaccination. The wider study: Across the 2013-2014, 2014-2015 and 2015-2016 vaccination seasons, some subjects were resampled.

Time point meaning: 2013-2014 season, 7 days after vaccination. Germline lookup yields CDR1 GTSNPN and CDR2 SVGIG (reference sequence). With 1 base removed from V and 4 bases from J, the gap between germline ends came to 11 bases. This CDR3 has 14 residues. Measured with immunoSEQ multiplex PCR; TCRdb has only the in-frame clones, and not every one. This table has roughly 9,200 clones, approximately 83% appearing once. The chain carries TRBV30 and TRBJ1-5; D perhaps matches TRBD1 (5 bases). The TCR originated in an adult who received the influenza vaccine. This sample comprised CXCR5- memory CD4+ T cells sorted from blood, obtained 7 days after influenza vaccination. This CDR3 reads CAWSAGTENQPQHF. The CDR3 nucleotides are TGTGCCTGGAGTGCTGGGACGGAAAATCAGCCCCAGCATTTT.